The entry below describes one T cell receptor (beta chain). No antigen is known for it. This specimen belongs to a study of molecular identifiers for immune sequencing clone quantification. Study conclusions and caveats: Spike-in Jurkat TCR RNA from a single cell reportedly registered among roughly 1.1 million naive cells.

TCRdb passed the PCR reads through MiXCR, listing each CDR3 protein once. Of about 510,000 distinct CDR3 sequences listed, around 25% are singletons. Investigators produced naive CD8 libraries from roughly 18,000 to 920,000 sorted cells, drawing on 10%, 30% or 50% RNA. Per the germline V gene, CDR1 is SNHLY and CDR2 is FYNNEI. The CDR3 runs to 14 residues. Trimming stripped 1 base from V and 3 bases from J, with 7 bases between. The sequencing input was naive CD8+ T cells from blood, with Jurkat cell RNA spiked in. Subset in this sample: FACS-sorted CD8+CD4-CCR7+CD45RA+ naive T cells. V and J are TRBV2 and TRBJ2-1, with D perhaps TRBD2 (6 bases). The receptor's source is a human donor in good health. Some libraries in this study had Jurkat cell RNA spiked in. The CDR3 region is CASSEGGVYNEQFF. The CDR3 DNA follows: TGTGCCAGCAGTGAAGGCGGGGTCTACAATGAGCAGTTCTTC.